This T cell receptor (beta chain) was recorded in a study of blood T cell repertoires in COVID-19. Profiling relied on immunoSEQ multiplex PCR, and the TCRdb table lists in-frame clones only, not all of them. The repertoire has fewer than 200,000 clones, 80% to 90% of them found once; the top ten carry roughly 1.4%. Germline V CDR1 and CDR2: MDHEN, SYDVKM. The CDR3 has 15 residues. Losses at the gene ends were 5 bases for V and 3 bases for J; bases not matched to a gene: 7. The rearrangement links TRBV28 to TRBJ2-7; 10 nucleotides line up with TRBD2. Sequencing used peripheral blood. The TCR sequence derives from a woman between 50 and 59 years old with acute or convalescent COVID-19. The CDR3 DNA follows: TGTGCCAGCAGTCCCGGGACTAGCGAAAGCTACGAGCAGTACTTC. It encodes CASSPGTSESYEQYF.